This T cell receptor beta chain comes out of a study of blood T cell repertoires in COVID-19. Germline V CDR1 and CDR2: SQVTM, ANQGSEA. The CDR3 covers 14 residues. The germline V and J ends were trimmed by 7 bases and 4 bases, with 14 bases remaining between them. Method: immunoSEQ multiplex PCR; TCRdb's copy keeps in-frame clones and lacks some. The sample yields under 55,000 clones, 85% to 90% seen once. The V gene is TRBV29-1, the J gene TRBJ2-6; D possibly corresponds to TRBD1 (6 bases). This clonotype was sampled from a human donor in a cohort sampled during active COVID-19. The sequencing input was peripheral blood. DNA of the CDR3: TGCAGCGCCACTACAGGGACCGGGGCCAACGTCCTGACTTTC. This sequence encodes CSATTGTGANVLTF.